The clone carrying this TCR beta chain was observed once. Its antigen is unidentified. These data come from a study of CD4+ T cells in melanoma. Measured with immunoSEQ multiplex PCR; TCRdb has only the in-frame clones, and not every one. This table holds about 54,000 clones, about 70% found once. Points from the study as a whole: Neoantigen-specific CD4+ T cells in melanoma reportedly had diverse differentiation states. CD8+ T cell, macrophage and B cell function reportedly correlated with neoantigen-specific CD4+ T cells.

The CDR3 runs 14 residues. V lost 7 bases, J lost 5 bases, and 8 bases stayed unmatched. Germline V gives CDR1 MDHEN, CDR2 SYDVKM. The rearrangement uses TRBV28 and TRBJ2-5, with 9 positions matching TRBD2. This TCR came from a human donor with melanoma. The sample comprised tumor tissue. CDR3 in DNA: TGTGCCAGCAACTCGAGGCTAGCGGGGGAGACCCAGTACTTC. Translation gives CASNSRLAGETQYF.